The next 32 T cell receptor beta chains were all read from a single sample in a study of T-cell memory formation after mild COVID-19. From the 5' RACE reads, TCRdb called clonotypes with MiXCR, one entry per CDR3 protein. The table shows hundreds of thousands of distinct CDR3 sequences, with 20% occurring only once. Specimen: PBMCs or a T cell subset sorted from them (not recorded which). The receptors were sampled from an adult woman who had mild COVID-19 (a few samples of this study predate the infection). Cell type and time point are not known.

Only a few counts were recorded for this clonotype. CDR3 protein: CATSSGRELAGGSTDTQYF. CDR3 bases: TGTGCCACCAGCAGCGGGAGGGAGCTAGCGGGAGGTAGCACAGATACGCAGTATTTT. This chain uses TRBV15 with TRBJ2-3; 11 bases map to TRBD2. CDR1 is LNHNV and CDR2 is YYDKDF in the germline V gene (reference sequence). The CDR3 is made up of 19 amino acids. The V segment lost 3 bases and the J segment 0 bases; nucleotides outside the gene matches: 11.

V gene TRBV12-3 or TRBV12-4 combines with J gene TRBJ2-1, with 8 bases aligning to TRBD1. V trimming: 3 bases; J trimming: 5 bases; junction bases outside the gene matches: 9. This CDR3 is 16 amino acids long. The CDR3 region has the DNA TGTGCCAGCAGTTTGGCCGGGACAGGTGAGGACAATGAGCAGTTCTTC. This gives the protein CASSLAGTGEDNEQFF.

The CDR3 sequence: CASSFAIARTYEQYF. Here the CDR3 DNA reads TGTGCCAGCAGTTTTGCGATAGCGCGCACCTACGAGCAGTACTTC. This chain joins TRBV27 and TRBJ2-7; D might be TRBD2 (5 bases). V was pared by 3 bases and J by 2 bases, with 14 bases between. Germline CDR1 MNHEY, CDR2 SMNVEV (reference sequence). The CDR3 is 15 residues long.

The chain has TRBV7-9 and TRBJ2-3; 12 bases are a match to TRBD2. Trimming removed 8 bases from V and 6 bases from J; junction bases left unmatched: 12. CDR1 is SEHNR and CDR2 is FQNEAQ in the germline V gene (reference sequence). This CDR3 comprises 16 residues. CDR3 sequence (DNA): TGTGCCAGCCACACTGGACTAGCGGGGACTAGGGATACGCAGTATTTT. This gives the protein CASHTGLAGTRDTQYF.

This clonotype was detected only a few times. The V call is TRBV11-2, the J call TRBJ2-7; D uncertain. CDR1 SGHAT and CDR2 FQNNGV come from the germline V gene. V lost 9 bases, J lost 2 bases, and 14 bases lay in between. The CDR3 loop spans 13 amino acids. The CDR3 sequence: CASEEYPPYEQYF. The CDR3 nucleotides read TGTGCCAGTGAAGAGTATCCCCCCTACGAGCAGTACTTC.

The table lists this clonotype with a few counts. The rearrangement links TRBV24-1 to TRBJ2-7; 13 positions match TRBD2. V was clipped by 4 bases and J by 3 bases; unmatched bases: 5. The germline V gene encodes CDR1 KGHDR and CDR2 SFDVKD. The CDR3 runs to 16 residues. The CDR3 loop reads CATSERTSGSLYEQYF. The CDR3 nucleotides read TGTGCCACCAGTGAGCGGACTAGCGGGAGTCTCTACGAGCAGTACTTC.

This clonotype was seen just once. This chain joins TRBV28 and TRBJ2-3, with a possible D match to TRBD1 (5 bases). This CDR3 is 17 amino acids long. Deletions cut 5 bases from V and 3 bases from J, with 21 bases between. The germline CDR1 and CDR2 sequences are MDHEN and SYDVKM. CDR3 protein: CASSRRGPPKGTDTQYF. As DNA, the CDR3 is TGTGCCAGCAGTCGCCGCGGACCCCCGAAGGGGACAGATACGCAGTATTTT.

The genes are TRBV11-1 and TRBJ1-1; possible D gene TRBD1, 5 bases. This CDR3 contains 14 residues. Per the germline V gene, CDR1 is SGHAT and CDR2 is FQDESV (reference sequence). The ends were cut back, 5 bases at V and 1 base at J, with 11 bases in the middle. The CDR3 DNA reads TGTGCCAGCAGCCCACCGGGGCCGAACACTGAAGCTTTCTTT. Protein: CASSPPGPNTEAFF.

The chain recombines TRBV7-9 with TRBJ2-5; D is ambiguous. The CDR3 runs to 11 residues. V dropped 6 bases and J dropped 5 bases, with 7 bases sitting between them. Germline V lookup: CDR1 SEHNR, CDR2 FQNEAQ (reference sequence). CDR3 amino acids: CASRFGETQYF. DNA of the CDR3: TGTGCCAGCAGATTCGGGGAGACCCAGTACTTC.

About this clonotype itself: Since a much larger clone is just one base distant, this may be a read error. The genes are TRBV7-9 and TRBJ1-1; the D gene is possibly TRBD1 (6 bases). The CDR3 is 14 residues long. The V end was cut by 6 bases, the J end by 7 bases, with 18 bases between. Germline V CDR1 and CDR2: SEHNR, FQNEAQ (reference sequence). CDR3: CASRSWGADNEAFF. CDR3 coding DNA: TGTGCCAGCAGATCCTGGGGGGCGGACAATGAAGCTTTCTTT.

This sequence joins TRBV5-5 and TRBJ2-1; no clear D. With 4 bases removed from V and 6 bases from J, the gap between germline ends came to 8 bases. The CDR3 runs 12 residues. CDR1 and CDR2 (germline): SGHKS, YYEKEE (reference sequence). The CDR3: CASSQLGNEQFF. CDR3 DNA sequence: TGTGCCAGCAGCCAACTTGGCAATGAGCAGTTCTTC.

The J gene is TRBJ2-1, the V gene TRBV25-1; perhaps TRBD2 as D (5 bases). V lost 4 bases, J lost 3 bases, and 13 bases lay in between. The germline V gene encodes CDR1 MGHDK and CDR2 SYGVNS. This CDR3 spans 15 amino acids. This CDR3 reads CASSAGRGSYNEQFF. CDR3 coding DNA: TGTGCCAGCAGTGCGGGGAGAGGGAGCTACAATGAGCAGTTCTTC.

This CDR3 reads CAVRVVAGISSYNEQFF. CDR3 DNA sequence: TGTGCCGTCCGAGTCGTAGCGGGAATCAGCTCCTACAATGAGCAGTTCTTC. The chain has TRBV7-9 and TRBJ2-1; TRBD2 matches 8 bases. Losses at the gene ends were 11 bases for V and 0 bases for J; bases not matched to a gene: 15. Germline V gene lookup returns CDR1 SEHNR and CDR2 FQNEAQ (reference sequence). CDR3 length: 17 residues.

This clonotype was counted a few times. The J gene is TRBJ2-3, the V gene TRBV20-1; D gene uncertain. The CDR3 extends over 12 amino acids. Trimming left V 2 bases short and J 3 bases short, with 6 bases between. Germline V lookup: CDR1 DFQATT, CDR2 SNEGSKA (reference sequence). The CDR3 sequence: CSARPRTDTQYF. CDR3 sequence (DNA): TGCAGTGCTAGACCTAGGACAGATACGCAGTATTTT.

This clonotype was counted many times. V is TRBV20-1 and J is TRBJ2-5; 16 bases are a match to TRBD2. CDR3 length equals 15 residues. The J segment lost 3 bases and the V segment lost 6 bases, leaving 4 bases of the junction unmatched. The germline V gene has CDR1 DFQATT and CDR2 SNEGSKA (reference sequence). In DNA, the CDR3 is TGCAGTGCGGGGACTAGCGGGAGGGCAAAAGAGACCCAGTACTTC. This codes for CSAGTSGRAKETQYF.

The chain joins TRBV18 to TRBJ2-1; a weak D match, TRBD1 (5 bases). This CDR3 has 13 amino acids. Germline values: CDR1 KGHSH, CDR2 LQKENI. Trimming cost V 0 bases and J 8 bases, with 8 bases left between them. CDR3 protein: CASSPPGRDEQFF. CDR3 sequence (DNA): TGTGCCAGCTCACCACCGGGCAGGGATGAGCAGTTCTTC. The full variable domain, completed using reference TRBV18 and TRBJ2-1, is NAGVMQNPRHLVRRRGQEARLRCSPMKGHSHVYWYRQLPEEGLKFMVYLQKENIIDESGMPKERFSAEFPKEGPSILRIQQVVRGDSAAYFCASSPPGRDEQFFGPGTRLTVL.

V gene TRBV7-8 combines with J gene TRBJ1-2, with D possibly being TRBD1 (6 bases). V lost 5 bases to trimming and J lost 7 bases, with 17 bases between them. Germline V gives CDR1 SGHVS, CDR2 FQNEAQ. The CDR3 length is 14 residues. DNA for the CDR3: TGTGCCAGCAGCCGCGGGGGGCCCGAGGCTGGCTACACCTTC. Translation: CASSRGGPEAGYTF. Full variable domain (outside the CDR3, taken from reference TRBV7-8 and TRBJ1-2): GAGVSQSPRYKVAKRGQDVALRCDPISGHVSLFWYQQALGQGPEFLTYFQNEAQLDKSGLPSDRFFAERPEGSVSTLKIQRTQQEDSAVYLCASSRGGPEAGYTFGSGTRLTVV.

This clonotype was recorded a few times. The chain carries TRBV20-1 and TRBJ2-3; 11 bases are shared with TRBD2. This CDR3 spans 17 amino acids. The germline gives CDR1 DFQATT, CDR2 SNEGSKA (reference sequence). With V trimmed by 0 bases and J by 6 bases, 11 bases remained unmatched. This CDR3 is CSARDFGASGGMDTQYF. CDR3 nucleotides: TGCAGTGCTAGAGATTTCGGGGCTAGCGGGGGGATGGATACGCAGTATTTT.

This clonotype was observed a few times. This chain links TRBV12-3 or TRBV12-4 with TRBJ2-1; D remains ambiguous. The CDR3 spans 14 residues. Trimming took 7 bases from V and 3 from J, leaving 13 bases between them. The CDR3 region has the DNA TGTGCCAGCACCCGAGGTAGTTTCTACAATGAGCAGTTCTTC. Protein sequence: CASTRGSFYNEQFF.

The genes are TRBV20-1 and TRBJ2-7; D gene uncertain. Germline-derived CDR1 and CDR2 are DFQATT and SNEGSKA (reference sequence). Trimming removed 3 bases at V and 1 base at J, with 22 bases between. CDR3 size: 17 residues. The CDR3 nucleotides are TGCAGTGCTAGCTCCACTTTTCCGGTCCCCCGATCCTACGAGCAGTACTTC. It translates to CSASSTFPVPRSYEQYF.

This rearrangement joins TRBV2 to TRBJ2-3, with 9 bases aligning to TRBD1. CDR1 SNHLY and CDR2 FYNNEI come from the germline V gene. The CDR3 is 17 residues long. Trimming cost V 6 bases and J 2 bases; bases outside gene matches: 12. Written as DNA, the CDR3 is TGTGCCAGCAGCCGTCCCGGGACAGGGATCCTCACAGATACGCAGTATTTT. Protein product: CASSRPGTGILTDTQYF.

The chain is built from TRBV20-1 and TRBJ2-5; D not certain. The CDR3 sequence is 13 residues long. Germline V gene data show CDR1 as DFQATT and CDR2 as SNEGSKA (reference sequence). V lost 0 bases and J lost 1, with 6 bases in between. DNA for the CDR3: TGCAGTGCTAGAGAGTGGGGCCAAGAGACCCAGTACTTC. This sequence encodes CSAREWGQETQYF.

This clonotype was observed at least ten times. V usage is TRBV7-6 and J usage is TRBJ2-3; D ambiguous. CDR1 is SGHVS and CDR2 is FNYEAQ in the germline V gene. There are 17 residues in the CDR3. With 1 base removed from V and 0 bases from J, the gap between germline ends came to 14 bases. The CDR3 DNA reads TGTGCCAGCAGCTTAGTGTCCTCCGGAACTAGCACAGATACGCAGTATTTT. Protein: CASSLVSSGTSTDTQYF.

V is TRBV20-1 and J is TRBJ2-1; D possibly corresponds to TRBD1 (7 bases). The germline V and J ends were trimmed by 3 bases and 6 bases, with 15 bases remaining between them. The CDR3 sequence is 14 residues long. Germline V gene sequence: CDR1 DFQATT, CDR2 SNEGSKA (reference sequence). The DNA of the CDR3 is TGCAGTGCTAGGGAGGGGGCATCGGTCAATGAGCAGTTCTTC. Residues: CSAREGASVNEQFF.

This clonotype was found a few times. The V and J genes are TRBV7-9 and TRBJ2-1; 7 positions agree with TRBD2. Per the germline V gene, CDR1 is SEHNR and CDR2 is FQNEAQ (reference sequence). The ends lost 6 bases at V and 7 bases at J; junction bases unmatched: 6. The CDR3 spans 13 residues. Written as DNA, the CDR3 is TGTGCCAGCAGTATGGAAGCGGGGAATGAGCAGTTCTTC. Encoded protein: CASSMEAGNEQFF.

This clonotype was detected only a few times. V and J are TRBV9 and TRBJ1-2, with unresolved D. CDR3 length: 15 amino acids. The germline CDR1 and CDR2 sequences are SGDLS and YYNGEE. V lost 0 bases, J lost 0 bases, and 9 bases lay in between. As DNA, the CDR3 is TGTGCCAGCAGCGTAGACCCAGCAGCTAACTATGGCTACACCTTC. Translating gives CASSVDPAANYGYTF.

This clonotype was recorded a few times. The J gene is TRBJ2-1, the V gene TRBV5-1; 9 nucleotides agree with TRBD2. There are 18 residues in the CDR3. V was clipped by 4 bases and J by 5 bases; unmatched bases: 16. Germline V gives CDR1 SGHRS, CDR2 YFSETQ. In nucleotides, the CDR3 is TGCGCCAGCAGCCCCCCCCGGGCTAGCGGGAATTGGGACAATGAGCAGTTCTTC. Encoded protein: CASSPPRASGNWDNEQFF.

The chain joins TRBV14 to TRBJ1-2, with a possible D match to TRBD1 (6 bases). The CDR3 has 15 amino acids. V gave up 0 bases and J gave up 2 bases, with 10 bases separating them. Germline CDR1 is SGHDN and CDR2 is FVKESK. The CDR3 region is CASSQERQVNYGYTF. CDR3 in DNA: TGTGCCAGCAGCCAAGAAAGACAGGTCAACTATGGCTACACCTTC. Combining the CDR3 with reference TRBV14 and TRBJ1-2 gives the whole variable domain EAGVTQFPSHSVIEKGQTVTLRCDPISGHDNLYWYRRVMGKEIKFLLHFVKESKQDESGMPNNRFLAERTGGTYSTLKVQPAELEDSGVYFCASSQERQVNYGYTFGSGTRLTVV.

This clonotype was found a few times. The DNA for the CDR3 is TGTGCCAGCAGTGAGTCGGTGGGGCGGATGGAGACCCAGTACTTC. Residues: CASSESVGRMETQYF. The rearrangement joins TRBV6-1 to TRBJ2-5, with D maybe TRBD1 (5 bases). Germline CDR1 reads MNHNS; CDR2 reads SASEGT. V was clipped by 3 bases and J by 5 bases, with 16 bases between them. This CDR3 contains 15 residues.

This clonotype was seen ten or more times. The chain joins TRBV29-1 to TRBJ2-7, with TRBD1 matching over 12 bases. The germline gives CDR1 SQVTM, CDR2 ANQGSEA. The CDR3 consists of 15 residues. V shed 3 bases, J shed 4 bases, and the junction held 7 bases outside the gene matches. The CDR3 loop is CSVDTGTGGRYEQYF. DNA for the CDR3: TGCAGCGTTGATACCGGGACAGGGGGCCGGTACGAGCAGTACTTC.

This clonotype was counted only a few times. The genes are TRBV3-1 and TRBJ2-3; D might be TRBD1 or TRBD2, each matching 6 bases. CDR3 length equals 18 residues. Germline-derived CDR1 and CDR2 are LGHDT and YNNKEL (reference sequence). The V end lost 0 bases, the J end lost 1 base, and 17 bases lay between the germline ends. The CDR3 DNA sequence: TGTGCCAGCAGCCAAGATGGAATGGGGGGCAAGGGCACAGATACGCAGTATTTT. This codes for CASSQDGMGGKGTDTQYF.

V and J are TRBV13 and TRBJ2-7; D tentatively fits TRBD1 or TRBD2 (5 bases each). CDR1 is PRHDT and CDR2 is FYEKMQ in the germline V gene (reference sequence). The germline V and J ends were trimmed by 3 bases and 2 bases, with 11 bases remaining between them. The CDR3 is made up of 14 amino acids. The CDR3 DNA reads as TGTGCCAGCAGCTTGGCCGGGGCCGCCTACGAGCAGTACTTC. Its protein is CASSLAGAAYEQYF. The full variable domain, its missing parts supplied by reference TRBV13 and TRBJ2-7, is AAGVIQSPRHLIKEKRETATLKCYPIPRHDTVYWYQQGPGQDPQFLISFYEKMQSDKGSIPDRFSAQQFSDYHSELNMSSLELGDSALYFCASSLAGAAYEQYFGPGTRLTVT.